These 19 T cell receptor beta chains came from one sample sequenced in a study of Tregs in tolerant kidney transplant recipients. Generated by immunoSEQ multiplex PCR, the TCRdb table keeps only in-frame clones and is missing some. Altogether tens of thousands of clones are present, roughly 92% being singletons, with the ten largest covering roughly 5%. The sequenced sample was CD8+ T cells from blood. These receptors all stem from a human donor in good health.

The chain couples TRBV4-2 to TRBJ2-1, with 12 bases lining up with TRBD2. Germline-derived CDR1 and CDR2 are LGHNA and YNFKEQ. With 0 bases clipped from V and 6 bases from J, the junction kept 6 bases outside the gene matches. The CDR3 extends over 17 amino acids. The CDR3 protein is CASSQEVGLAGRNEQFF. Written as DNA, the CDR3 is TGTGCCAGCAGCCAAGAAGTGGGACTAGCGGGCCGCAATGAGCAGTTCTTC.

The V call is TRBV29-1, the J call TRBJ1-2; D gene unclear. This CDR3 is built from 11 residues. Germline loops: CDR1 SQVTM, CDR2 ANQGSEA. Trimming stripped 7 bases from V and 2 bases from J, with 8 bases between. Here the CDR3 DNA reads TGCAGCGGACTCATGAACTATGGCTACACCTTC. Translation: CSGLMNYGYTF.

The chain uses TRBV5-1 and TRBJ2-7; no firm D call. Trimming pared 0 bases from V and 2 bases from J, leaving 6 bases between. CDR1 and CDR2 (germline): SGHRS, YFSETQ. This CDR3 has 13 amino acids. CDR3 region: CASSLDKTYEQYF. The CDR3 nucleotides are TGCGCCAGCAGCTTGGACAAAACCTACGAGCAGTACTTC.

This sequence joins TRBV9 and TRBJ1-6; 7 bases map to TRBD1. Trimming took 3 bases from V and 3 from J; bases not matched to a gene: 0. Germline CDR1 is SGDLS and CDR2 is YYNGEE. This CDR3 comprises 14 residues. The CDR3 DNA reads TGTGCCAGCAGCGGACAGGGCTATAATTCACCCCTCCACTTT. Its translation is CASSGQGYNSPLHF.

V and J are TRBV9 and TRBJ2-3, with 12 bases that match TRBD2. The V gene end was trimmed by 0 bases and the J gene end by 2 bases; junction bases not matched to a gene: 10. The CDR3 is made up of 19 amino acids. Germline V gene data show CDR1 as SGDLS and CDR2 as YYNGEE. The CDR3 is CASSVALITSGGNTDTQYF. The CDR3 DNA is TGTGCCAGCAGCGTAGCCCTTATCACTAGCGGGGGGAACACAGATACGCAGTATTTT.

In nucleotides, the CDR3 is TGTGCCAGCAACGACAGGTTCCGCCTCTATGGCTACACCTTC. It is translated as CASNDRFRLYGYTF. This sequence joins TRBV7-2 and TRBJ1-2; maybe TRBD1 (6 bases). Trimming took off 7 bases at V and 4 bases at J, with 16 bases between the two ends. Germline lookup yields CDR1 SGHTA and CDR2 FQGNSA. The CDR3 has 14 residues.

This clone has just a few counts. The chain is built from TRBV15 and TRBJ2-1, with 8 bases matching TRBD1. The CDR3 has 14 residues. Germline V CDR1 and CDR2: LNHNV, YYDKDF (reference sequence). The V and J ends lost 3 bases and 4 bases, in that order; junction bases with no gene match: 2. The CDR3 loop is CATSRDREYNEQFF. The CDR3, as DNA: TGTGCCACCAGCAGGGACAGGGAGTACAATGAGCAGTTCTTC.

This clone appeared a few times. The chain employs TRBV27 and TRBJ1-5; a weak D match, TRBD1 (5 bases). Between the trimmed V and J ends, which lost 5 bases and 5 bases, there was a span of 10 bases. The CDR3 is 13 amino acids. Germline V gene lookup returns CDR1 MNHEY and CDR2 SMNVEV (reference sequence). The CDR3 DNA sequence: TGTGCCAGCAGTCTGGGGGAACATCAGCCCCAGCATTTT. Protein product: CASSLGEHQPQHF.

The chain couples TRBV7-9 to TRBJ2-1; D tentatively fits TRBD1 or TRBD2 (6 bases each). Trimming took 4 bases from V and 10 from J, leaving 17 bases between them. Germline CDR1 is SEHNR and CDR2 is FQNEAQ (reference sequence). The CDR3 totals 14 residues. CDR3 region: CASSSPTGRGEQFF. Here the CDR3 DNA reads TGTGCCAGCAGCTCGCCGACAGGCCGGGGGGAGCAGTTCTTC.

The CDR3 sequence: CASSPSDSGNYGYTF. The CDR3 DNA sequence: TGTGCCAGCTCACCCTCCGACAGCGGTAACTATGGCTACACCTTC. The gene calls are TRBV18 and TRBJ1-2; possible D gene TRBD1, 5 bases. CDR3 size: 15 residues. Germline V gives CDR1 KGHSH, CDR2 LQKENI. The V end was cut by 3 bases, the J end by 1 base, with 12 bases between.

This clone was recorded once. The CDR3 protein is CASTETPGLLNTGELFF. The CDR3 bases are TGTGCCAGCACAGAAACTCCGGGACTACTGAACACCGGGGAGCTGTTTTTT. The gene calls are TRBV27 and TRBJ2-2; 7 bases align to TRBD2. The J segment lost 1 base and the V segment lost 7 bases, leaving 12 bases of the junction unmatched. Germline assignment: CDR1 MNHEY and CDR2 SMNVEV (reference sequence). The CDR3 spans 17 residues.

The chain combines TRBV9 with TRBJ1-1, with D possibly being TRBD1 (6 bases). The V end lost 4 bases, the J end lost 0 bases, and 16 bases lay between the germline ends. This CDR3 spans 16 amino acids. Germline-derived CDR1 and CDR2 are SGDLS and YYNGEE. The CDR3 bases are TGTGCCAGCAGCTTAAACAGGGAATCCTTGAACACTGAAGCTTTCTTT. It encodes CASSLNRESLNTEAFF. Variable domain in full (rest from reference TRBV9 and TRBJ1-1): DSGVTQTPKHLITATGQRVTLRCSPRSGDLSVYWYQQSLDQGLQFLIQYYNGEERAKGNILERFSAQQFPDLHSELNLSSLELGDSALYFCASSLNRESLNTEAFFGQGTRLTVV.

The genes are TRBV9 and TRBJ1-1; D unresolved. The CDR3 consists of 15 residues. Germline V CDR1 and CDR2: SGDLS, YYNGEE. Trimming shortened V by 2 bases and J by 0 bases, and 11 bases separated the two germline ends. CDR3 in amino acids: CASSVDGLMNTEAFF. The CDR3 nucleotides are TGTGCCAGCAGCGTGGACGGCCTTATGAACACTGAAGCTTTCTTT.

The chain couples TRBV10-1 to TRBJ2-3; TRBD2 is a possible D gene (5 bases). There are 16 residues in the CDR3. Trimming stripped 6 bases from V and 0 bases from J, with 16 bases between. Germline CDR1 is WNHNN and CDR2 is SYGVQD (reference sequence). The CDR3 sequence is CASREVELTSTDTQYF. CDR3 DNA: TGCGCCAGCAGGGAGGTAGAGTTGACTAGCACAGATACGCAGTATTTT.

The CDR3 bases are TGCGCCAGCAGCTCCCCGGGGGGATTCCCCAACTATGGCTACACCTTC. Its protein product is CASSSPGGFPNYGYTF. The J gene is TRBJ1-2, the V gene TRBV5-1, with D possibly matching TRBD1 (5 bases). V was cut by 3 bases and J by 2 bases, with 17 bases left in between. Germline-derived CDR1 and CDR2 are SGHRS and YFSETQ. The CDR3 is 16 residues long. Filled out from reference TRBV5-1 and TRBJ1-2, the complete variable domain reads KAGVTQTPRYLIKTRGQQVTLSCSPISGHRSVSWYQQTPGQGLQFLFEYFSETQRNKGNFPGRFSGRQFSNSRSEMNVSTLELGDSALYLCASSSPGGFPNYGYTFGSGTRLTVV.

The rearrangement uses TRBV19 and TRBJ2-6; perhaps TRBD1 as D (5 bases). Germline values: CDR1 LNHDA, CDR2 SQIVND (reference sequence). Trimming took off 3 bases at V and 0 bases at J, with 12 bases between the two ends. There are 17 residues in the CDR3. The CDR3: CASSIGAELSGANVLTF. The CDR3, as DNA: TGTGCCAGTAGTATTGGGGCAGAGCTCTCTGGGGCCAACGTCCTGACTTTC.

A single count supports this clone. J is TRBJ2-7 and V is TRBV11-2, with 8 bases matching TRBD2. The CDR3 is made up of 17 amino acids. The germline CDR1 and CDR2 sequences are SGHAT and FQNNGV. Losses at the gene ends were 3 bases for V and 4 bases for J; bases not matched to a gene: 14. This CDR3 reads CASSFFIGGGAEYEQYF. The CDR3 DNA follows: TGTGCCAGCAGCTTTTTCATCGGGGGGGGAGCTGAGTACGAGCAGTACTTC.

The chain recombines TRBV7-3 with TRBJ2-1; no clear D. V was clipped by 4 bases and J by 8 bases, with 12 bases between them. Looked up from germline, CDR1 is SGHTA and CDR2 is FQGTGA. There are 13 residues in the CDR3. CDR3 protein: CASSSDPGHEQFF. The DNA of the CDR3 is TGTGCCAGCAGCTCCGACCCTGGTCATGAGCAGTTCTTC. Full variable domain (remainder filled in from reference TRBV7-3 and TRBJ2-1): GAGVSQTPSNKVTEKGKYVELRCDPISGHTALYWYRQSLGQGPEFLIYFQGTGAADDSGLPNDRFFAVRPEGSVSTLKIQRTERGDSAVYLCASSSDPGHEQFFGPGTRLTVL.

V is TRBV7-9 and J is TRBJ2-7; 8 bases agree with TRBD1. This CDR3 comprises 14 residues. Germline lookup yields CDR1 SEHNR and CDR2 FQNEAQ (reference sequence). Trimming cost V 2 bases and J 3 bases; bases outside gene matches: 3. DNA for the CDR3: TGTGCCAGCAGCTTACAAGGACAGGGCTACGAGCAGTACTTC. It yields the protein CASSLQGQGYEQYF.